This TCR beta chain is drawn from a study of shared clonotypes between healthy human individuals. Donors had no recently reported acute infections or vaccinations and were HIV-negative. Only in-frame clones appear in the TCRdb table, and some are missing; sequencing was by immunoSEQ multiplex PCR. The table has approximately 530,000 clones, roughly 95% seen once; the top ten hold under 0.065%. This CDR3 contains 16 residues. With 5 bases clipped from V and 2 bases from J, the junction kept 6 bases outside the gene matches. The germline gives CDR1 KGHSH, CDR2 LQKENI. This sequence joins TRBV18 and TRBJ2-7; 13 bases are a match to TRBD2. Specimen: naive CD4+ T cells sorted from blood. Subset given: CD45RA+ positively selected. This clonotype was sampled from a woman aged 25 to 39 in good health. CDR3 nucleotide sequence: TGTGCCAGCTCAGACCAGGGGACTAGCGGGACCTACGAGCAGTACTTC. It is translated as CASSDQGTSGTYEQYF. The whole variable domain, remainder taken from reference TRBV18 and TRBJ2-7, is NAGVMQNPRHLVRRRGQEARLRCSPMKGHSHVYWYRQLPEEGLKFMVYLQKENIIDESGMPKERFSAEFPKEGPSILRIQQVVRGDSAAYFCASSDQGTSGTYEQYFGPGTRLTVT.